This TCR beta chain was recovered during a study of monozygotic twins with cystic fibrosis. Study at large: With roughly 16 PCR cycles, barcoded libraries came from approximately 2.8 micrograms of fragmented DNA. Study results and caveats: In this small cohort, shared CDR3 numbers showed no association with age, concordance or disease severity.

The CDR3 contains 14 residues. The V end was cut by 6 bases, the J end by 2 bases, with 14 bases between. Germline CDR1 MNHEY, CDR2 SMNVEV (reference sequence). A note on this clone: Its antigen remains unidentified.

Sequencing used immunoSEQ multiplex PCR; TCRdb keeps in-frame clones, though not all of them. The sample shows about 7,500 clones, approximately 95% of them seen only once. This TCR was recovered from a boy aged 2 to 9 with cystic fibrosis. This chain joins TRBV27 and TRBJ2-7, with TRBD2 as a possible D gene (5 bases). The source material was blood. The CDR3 is CASSLRGETYEQYF. CDR3 sequence (DNA): TGTGCCAGCAGCCTTCGTGGGGAGACCTACGAGCAGTACTTC.